This TCR beta chain was sequenced in a study of OX40 agonist ivuxolimab in advanced cancers. Study-wide findings and caveats: Expanded clones tended on average to be more numerous among CD8+ T cells than CD4+.

The assay was immunoSEQ multiplex PCR, and TCRdb's table has in-frame clones only and misses some. Altogether tens of thousands of clones are present, roughly four fifths being singletons, with the ten largest covering 1.5% to 2%. About this clone: The antigen remains unidentified.

This CDR3 contains 12 residues. V was shortened by 7 bases and J by 4 bases, with 7 bases between the two germline ends. CDR1 and CDR2 (germline): ENHRY, SYGVKD. Prior autoimmune disease or systemic immunosuppression barred patients. The specimen was CD4+ or CD8+ T cells sorted from blood, collected in a trial of the OX40 agonist ivuxolimab. The chain joins TRBV10-3 to TRBJ2-2; D gene uncertain. This clonotype was sampled from an adult with an advanced solid tumor such as melanoma, head and neck, liver or kidney cancer. The CDR3 protein is CAITSPTGELFF. The DNA of the CDR3 is TGTGCCATCACCTCCCCCACCGGGGAGCTGTTTTTT.